The source of this T cell receptor (beta chain) is a study of early stage breast cancer tumors. At the level of the study: Most invasive tumors, about 80% of the 16, were ER+/PR+/HER2-.

TCRdb's table, derived via immunoSEQ multiplex PCR, lists solely in-frame clones and lacks some. The sample yields under 12,000 clones, over 60% seen once. V dropped 3 bases and J dropped 10 bases, with 21 bases sitting between them. CDR1 is MGHRA and CDR2 is YSYEKL in the germline V gene. CDR3 size: 15 residues. The source material was breast tumor tissue. The chain recombines TRBV4-1 with TRBJ1-1; perhaps TRBD1 as D (6 bases). The receptor comes from a person aged 35-50 years with breast cancer. The chain's CDR3 is CASSHAGTFGGGAFF. The CDR3 DNA follows: TGCGCCAGCAGCCATGCCGGGACATTCGGTGGTGGAGCTTTCTTT.